This T cell receptor beta chain emerged from a study of T cell responses to AZD1222 COVID-19 vaccine. A few counts support this clone. The V end was cut by 3 bases, the J end by 5 bases, with 13 bases between. The CDR3 runs to 14 residues. In germline, CDR1 is SGHRS, CDR2 YFSETQ. The table came from immunoSEQ multiplex PCR; TCRdb's copy has only in-frame clones and leaves some out. The sample holds under 170,000 clones, less than 95% seen once. This TCR derives from an adult in good health. The sample was peripheral blood, taken on day 0 of AZD1222 vaccination. The chain uses TRBV5-1 and TRBJ2-3; perhaps TRBD2 as D (6 bases). The CDR3 spells CASSYGLGGDTQYF. The CDR3 region has the DNA TGCGCCAGCAGCTACGGACTCGGGGGAGATACGCAGTATTTT. Together with reference TRBV5-1 and TRBJ2-3, the CDR3 gives the full variable domain: KAGVTQTPRYLIKTRGQQVTLSCSPISGHRSVSWYQQTPGQGLQFLFEYFSETQRNKGNFPGRFSGRQFSNSRSEMNVSTLELGDSALYLCASSYGLGGDTQYFGPGTRLTVL.